This T cell receptor (beta chain) was captured in a study of cytomegalovirus exposure and HLA in healthy donors. Study-wide results and caveats: A later analysis found common viral pathogens apparently linked to several of the most significant clusters.

It was with 60 Vbeta and 13 Jbeta primers that the PCR ran. Sequencing used immunoSEQ multiplex PCR; TCRdb keeps in-frame clones, though not all of them. The table has over 150,000 clones, approximately 79% seen once. As concerns this clone: No antigen is known for it.

V was shortened by 5 bases and J by 5 bases, with 15 bases between the two germline ends. Germline CDR1 reads MNHEY; CDR2 reads SMNVEV (reference sequence). The CDR3 is made up of 15 amino acids. This chain joins TRBV27 and TRBJ1-4; the D gene is possibly TRBD1 (6 bases). Sequencing was carried out using PBMCs. The receptor comes from a girl between 10 and 17 years old in good health and CMV-seropositive. This CDR3 reads CASSPPGQVNEKLFF. The DNA for the CDR3 is TGTGCCAGCAGTCCCCCGGGACAAGTGAATGAAAAACTGTTTTTT.